This TCR beta chain emerged from a study of multiple sclerosis patients with progressive multifocal leukoencephalopathy. Study-wide points: Whether JC virus or general immunocompromise explains the findings remained unclear.

Sequencing was at survey level. Profiled with immunoSEQ multiplex PCR; TCRdb holds only in-frame clones, not every one. The table shows about 25,000 clones, with around 90% occurring only once. On this clone: The target antigen is unknown.

Time point defined: approximately 12 months of natalizumab therapy. Controls were natalizumab-treated multiple sclerosis patients who did not develop PML, sampled longitudinally. T1 and T2 blood were collected at 6 and 12 months of natalizumab. This CDR3 has 16 residues. Germline loops: CDR1 SGHTA, CDR2 FQGNSA. The V end lost 2 bases, the J end lost 2 bases, and 13 bases lay between the germline ends. V usage is TRBV7-2 and J usage is TRBJ2-1, with D perhaps TRBD2 (6 bases). The sequence was collected from a man in his thirties or forties with multiple sclerosis. The sequences come from PBMCs, collected from a patient treated with natalizumab. The CDR3 nucleotides are TGTGCCAGCAGCTTATTAGGCGGAGGGGCCTACAATGAGCAGTTCTTC. Amino acids: CASSLLGGGAYNEQFF.